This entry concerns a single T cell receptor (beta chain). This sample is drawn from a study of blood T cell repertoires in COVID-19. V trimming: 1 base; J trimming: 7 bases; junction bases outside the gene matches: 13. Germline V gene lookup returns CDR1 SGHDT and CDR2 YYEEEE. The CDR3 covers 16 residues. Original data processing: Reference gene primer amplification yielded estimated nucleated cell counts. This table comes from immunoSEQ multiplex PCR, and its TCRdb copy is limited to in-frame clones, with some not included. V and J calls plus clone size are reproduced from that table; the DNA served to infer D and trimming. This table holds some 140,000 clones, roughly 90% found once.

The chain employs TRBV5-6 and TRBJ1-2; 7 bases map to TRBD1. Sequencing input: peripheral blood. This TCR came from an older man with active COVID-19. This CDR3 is CASSLTSTGYLAGYTF. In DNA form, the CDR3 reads TGTGCCAGCAGCTTGACCTCGACAGGGTATCTCGCTGGCTACACCTTC.